The entry that follows covers one T cell receptor beta chain sequence. The antigen is not known. The data stem from a study of blood T cells in healthy people across ages. At least 6 million PBMCs were isolated per sample. General study findings and limits: There was no known CMV status for donors, so expanded clonotype changes were possibly confounded. In older individuals, TCR beta diversity per million T cells was lower, falling roughly linearly with age. PBMCs that were unsorted prevented a conclusive naive versus antigen-experienced comparison.

This CDR3 spans 13 amino acids. V gave up 3 bases and J gave up 0 bases, with 4 bases separating them. Germline lookup yields CDR1 SNHLY and CDR2 FYNNEI. With a J-beta primer mix and a sample-barcoded 5' primer, a second PCR ran about 7 to 12 cycles. One entry per CDR3 protein, called by TCRdb with MiXCR from the 5' RACE reads. The sample holds 1.5 million to 2 million distinct CDR3 sequences; 28% are singletons and the top ten take roughly 8%. J is TRBJ2-3 and V is TRBV2; D unclear. The sample was blood. This clonotype originated in a woman under 40 in good health. CDR3 bases: TGTGCCAGCAGTGACGATAGCACAGATACGCAGTATTTT. As protein: CASSDDSTDTQYF.